The clone carrying this T cell receptor (beta chain) appeared many times. The source of the sample is a study of T-cell memory formation after mild COVID-19. TCRdb recomputed calls from the 5' RACE reads with MiXCR, one row per CDR3 protein. The data contain about 560,000 distinct CDR3 sequences, about 20% of them seen just once; the ten biggest clones take up 7% to 9%. Germline-derived CDR1 and CDR2 are SGHTA and FQGTGA. The CDR3 spans 14 residues. V was clipped by 4 bases and J by 0 bases, with 8 bases between them. The chain uses TRBV7-3 and TRBJ2-3; a possible D gene is TRBD2 (6 bases). Input material: PBMCs or a T cell subset sorted from them (not recorded which). The TCR comes from an adult woman who had mild COVID-19 (a few samples of this study predate the infection). Cell type and time point are not known. The CDR3 DNA sequence: TGTGCCAGCAGCTCGGGACTTAGCACAGATACGCAGTATTTT. Encoded protein: CASSSGLSTDTQYF.